This T cell receptor beta chain came from a study of vaccination and CD4 T cells after COVID-19. Study context: Control cultures received a CEFX pool, an HIV-1 Nef pool, or no peptide.

The CDR3 contains 16 residues. After removal of 2 bases from V and 6 bases from J, the junction contained 4 bases not matched to a gene. Germline CDR1 SGHRS, CDR2 YFSETQ. About this clonotype: Its antigen is unidentified.

Treatment specified: approximately nine-day PBMC culture with coronavirus spike peptide pools or control peptides (ViraFEST assay). The culture of a few million PBMCs per well included around 10 IU/ml IL-2 and about 9.9 ug/ml peptide pools. Cultured CD4+ T cell DNA underwent sequencing with the Oncomine TCR Beta short-read assay. The source of extracted genomic DNA was cultured CD4+ T cells. Using its own MiXCR run on the PCR reads, TCRdb lists one record per CDR3 protein. The sample includes under 20,000 distinct CDR3 sequences, around four fifths of them seen just once. The V and J genes are TRBV5-1 and TRBJ2-5, with 16 positions matching TRBD2. Sequenced here: CD4+ T cells from blood, cultured in vitro, sampled after SARS-CoV-2 vaccination. The sequence derives from a human donor who received a COVID-19 vaccine. The CDR3 reads CASSFGTSGGGKTQYF. The DNA for the CDR3 is TGCGCCAGCAGCTTTGGGACTAGCGGGGGGGGAAAGACCCAGTACTTC.